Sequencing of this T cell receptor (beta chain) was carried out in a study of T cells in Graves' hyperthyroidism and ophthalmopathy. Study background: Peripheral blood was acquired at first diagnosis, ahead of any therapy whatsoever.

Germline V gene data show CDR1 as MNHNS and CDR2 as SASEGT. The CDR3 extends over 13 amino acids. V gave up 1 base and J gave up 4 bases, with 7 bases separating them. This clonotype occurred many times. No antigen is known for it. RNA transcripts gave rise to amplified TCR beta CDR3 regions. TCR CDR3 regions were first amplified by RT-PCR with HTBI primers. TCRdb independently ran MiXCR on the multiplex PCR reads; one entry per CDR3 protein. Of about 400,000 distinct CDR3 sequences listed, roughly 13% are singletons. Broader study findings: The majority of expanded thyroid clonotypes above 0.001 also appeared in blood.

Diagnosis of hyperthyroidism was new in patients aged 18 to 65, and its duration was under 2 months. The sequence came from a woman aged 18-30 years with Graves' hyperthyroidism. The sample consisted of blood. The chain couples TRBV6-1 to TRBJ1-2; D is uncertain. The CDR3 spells CASSEGLSYGYTF. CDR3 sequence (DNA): TGTGCCAGCAGTGAAGGCCTGAGCTATGGCTACACCTTC.